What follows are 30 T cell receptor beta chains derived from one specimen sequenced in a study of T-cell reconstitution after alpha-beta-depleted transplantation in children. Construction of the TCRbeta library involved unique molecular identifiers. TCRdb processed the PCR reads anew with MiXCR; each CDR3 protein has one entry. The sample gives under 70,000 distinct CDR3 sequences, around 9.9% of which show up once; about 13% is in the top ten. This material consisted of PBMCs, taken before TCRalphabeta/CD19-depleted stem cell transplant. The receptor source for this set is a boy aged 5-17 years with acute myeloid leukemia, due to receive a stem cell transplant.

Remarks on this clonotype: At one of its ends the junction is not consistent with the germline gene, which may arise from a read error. CDR3 DNA: TGTGCTAGCAGCGCCATGGTGGGAGATACGCAGTATTTT. Translation: CASSAMVGDTQYF. The chain is built from TRBV7-7 and TRBJ2-3; D remains ambiguous. The CDR3 length is 13 residues. CDR1 SSHAT and CDR2 FNYEAQ come from the germline V gene (reference sequence).

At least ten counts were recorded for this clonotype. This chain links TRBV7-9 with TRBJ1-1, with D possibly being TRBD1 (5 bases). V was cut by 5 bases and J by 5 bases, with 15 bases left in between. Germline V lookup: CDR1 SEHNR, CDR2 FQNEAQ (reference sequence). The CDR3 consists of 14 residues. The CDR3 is CASSAGNLGTEAFF. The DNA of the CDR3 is TGTGCCAGCAGCGCAGGGAATCTTGGGACTGAAGCTTTCTTT.

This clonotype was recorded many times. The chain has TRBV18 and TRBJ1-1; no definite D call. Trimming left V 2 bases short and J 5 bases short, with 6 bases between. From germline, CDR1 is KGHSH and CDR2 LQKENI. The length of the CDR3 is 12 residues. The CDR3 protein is CASSPSGTEAFF. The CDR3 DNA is TGTGCCAGCTCACCATCTGGGACTGAAGCTTTCTTT.

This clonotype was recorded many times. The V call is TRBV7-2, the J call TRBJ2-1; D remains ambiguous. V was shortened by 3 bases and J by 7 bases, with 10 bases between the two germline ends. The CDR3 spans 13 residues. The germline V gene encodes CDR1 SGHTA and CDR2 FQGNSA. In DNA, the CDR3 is TGTGCCAGCAGCTTTAGGGCGTATAATGAGCAGTTCTTC. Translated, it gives CASSFRAYNEQFF.

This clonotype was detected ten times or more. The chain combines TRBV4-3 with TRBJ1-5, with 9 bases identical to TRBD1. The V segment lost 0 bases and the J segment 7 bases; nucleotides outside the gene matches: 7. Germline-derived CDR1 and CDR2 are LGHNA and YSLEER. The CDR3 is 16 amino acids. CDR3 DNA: TGCGCCAGCAGCCAAGATGTGGGACAGGGTTGGCAGCCCCAGCATTTT. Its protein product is CASSQDVGQGWQPQHF.

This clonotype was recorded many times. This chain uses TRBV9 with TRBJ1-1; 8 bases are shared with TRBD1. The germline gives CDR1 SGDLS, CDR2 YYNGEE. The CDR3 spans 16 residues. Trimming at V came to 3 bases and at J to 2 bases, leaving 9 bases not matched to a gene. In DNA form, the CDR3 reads TGTGCCAGCAGCGCGCCCCAGGGGACAGGCAACACTGAAGCTTTCTTT. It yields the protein CASSAPQGTGNTEAFF.

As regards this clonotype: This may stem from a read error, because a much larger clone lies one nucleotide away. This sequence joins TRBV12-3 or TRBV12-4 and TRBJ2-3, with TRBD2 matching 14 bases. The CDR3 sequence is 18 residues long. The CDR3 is CTSRRLAGGPTPTDTQYF. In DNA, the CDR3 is TGTACCAGCAGGCGACTAGCGGGAGGGCCGACGCCCACAGATACGCAGTATTTT.

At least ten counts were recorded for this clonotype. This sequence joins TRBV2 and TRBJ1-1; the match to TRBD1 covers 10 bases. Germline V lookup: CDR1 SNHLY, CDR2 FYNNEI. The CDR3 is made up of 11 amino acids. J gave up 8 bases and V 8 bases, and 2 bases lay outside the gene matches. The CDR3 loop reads CASRTGGEAFF. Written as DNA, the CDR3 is TGTGCCAGCCGGACAGGGGGGGAAGCTTTCTTT.

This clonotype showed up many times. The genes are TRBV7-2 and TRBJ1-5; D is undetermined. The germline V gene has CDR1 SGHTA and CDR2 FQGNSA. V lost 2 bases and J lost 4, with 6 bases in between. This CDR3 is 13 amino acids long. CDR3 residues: CASSLSINQPQHF. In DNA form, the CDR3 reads TGTGCCAGCAGCTTAAGTATAAATCAGCCCCAGCATTTT.

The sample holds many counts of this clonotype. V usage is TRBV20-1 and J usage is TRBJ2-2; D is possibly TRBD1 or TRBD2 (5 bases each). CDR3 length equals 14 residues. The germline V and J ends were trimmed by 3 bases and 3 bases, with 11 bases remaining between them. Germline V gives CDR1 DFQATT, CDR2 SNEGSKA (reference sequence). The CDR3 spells CSASRRGHTGELFF. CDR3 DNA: TGCAGTGCTAGTCGTCGGGGACACACCGGGGAGCTGTTTTTT.

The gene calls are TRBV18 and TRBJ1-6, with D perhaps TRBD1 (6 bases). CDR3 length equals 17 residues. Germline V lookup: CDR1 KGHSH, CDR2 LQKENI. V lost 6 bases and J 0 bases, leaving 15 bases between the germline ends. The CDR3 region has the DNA TGTGCCAGCTCGCGGACAGTGAGAAGCTCCTATAATTCACCCCTCCACTTT. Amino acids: CASSRTVRSSYNSPLHF.

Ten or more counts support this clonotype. The CDR3 loop reads CASSYSWLVQDIQYF. The CDR3 nucleotides read TGTGCCAGCAGTTACTCCTGGCTAGTTCAGGACATTCAGTACTTC. The rearrangement joins TRBV6-5 to TRBJ2-4; D call uncertain. Germline V gene lookup returns CDR1 MNHEY and CDR2 SVGAGI. The germline V and J ends were trimmed by 0 bases and 8 bases, with 14 bases remaining between them. The CDR3 is 15 residues long.

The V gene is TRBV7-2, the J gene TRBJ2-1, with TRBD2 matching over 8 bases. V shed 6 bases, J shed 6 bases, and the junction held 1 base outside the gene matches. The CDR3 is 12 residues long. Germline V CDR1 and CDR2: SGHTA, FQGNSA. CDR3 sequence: CASSGTSNEQFF. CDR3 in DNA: TGTGCCAGCAGTGGGACTAGCAATGAGCAGTTCTTC.

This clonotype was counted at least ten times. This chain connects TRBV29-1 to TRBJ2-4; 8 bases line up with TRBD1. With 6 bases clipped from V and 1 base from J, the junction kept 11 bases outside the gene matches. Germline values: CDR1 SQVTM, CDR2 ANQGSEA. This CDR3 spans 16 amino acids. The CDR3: CSVGEDRAVAKNIQYF. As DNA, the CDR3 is TGCAGCGTCGGGGAGGACAGGGCGGTCGCCAAAAACATTCAGTACTTC.

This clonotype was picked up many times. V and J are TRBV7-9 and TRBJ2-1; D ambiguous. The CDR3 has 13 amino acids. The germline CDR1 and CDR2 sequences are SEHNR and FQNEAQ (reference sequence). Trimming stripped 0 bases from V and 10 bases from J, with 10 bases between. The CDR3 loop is CASSLAYTEEQFF. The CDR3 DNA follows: TGTGCCAGCAGCTTAGCGTACACGGAAGAGCAGTTCTTC.

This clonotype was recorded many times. CDR3 region: CASSETPSSAQHF. The CDR3 DNA is TGCGCCAGCAGTGAGACCCCCTCCTCGGCCCAGCATTTT. The chain carries TRBV10-1 and TRBJ1-5; no firm D call. Germline CDR1 is WNHNN and CDR2 is SYGVQD (reference sequence). This CDR3 region has 13 residues. V shed 2 bases and J shed 11 bases, with 13 bases lying between them.

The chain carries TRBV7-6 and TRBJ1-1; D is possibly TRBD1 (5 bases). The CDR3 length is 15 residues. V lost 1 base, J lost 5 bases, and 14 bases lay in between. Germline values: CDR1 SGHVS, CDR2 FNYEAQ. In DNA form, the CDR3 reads TGTGCCAGCAGCTTAGGTCGGGGCGGGGGTACTGAAGCTTTCTTT. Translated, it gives CASSLGRGGGTEAFF. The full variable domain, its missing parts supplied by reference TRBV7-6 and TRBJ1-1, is GAGVSQSPRYKVTKRGQDVALRCDPISGHVSLYWYRQALGQGPEFLTYFNYEAQQDKSGLPNDRFSAERPEGSISTLTIQRTEQRDSAMYRCASSLGRGGGTEAFFGQGTRLTVV.

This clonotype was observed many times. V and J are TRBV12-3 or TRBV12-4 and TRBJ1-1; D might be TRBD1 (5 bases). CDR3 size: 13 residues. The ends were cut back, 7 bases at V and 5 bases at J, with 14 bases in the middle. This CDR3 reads CASNAARATEAFF. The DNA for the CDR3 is TGTGCCAGCAACGCCGCCAGGGCAACTGAAGCTTTCTTT.

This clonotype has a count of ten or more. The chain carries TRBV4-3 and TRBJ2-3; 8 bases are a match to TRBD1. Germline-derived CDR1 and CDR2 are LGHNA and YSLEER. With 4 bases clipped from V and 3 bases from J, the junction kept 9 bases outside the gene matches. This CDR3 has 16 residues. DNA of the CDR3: TGCGCCAGCAGCCGGCGTCCGGGACAGGCAACAGATACGCAGTATTTT. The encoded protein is CASSRRPGQATDTQYF.

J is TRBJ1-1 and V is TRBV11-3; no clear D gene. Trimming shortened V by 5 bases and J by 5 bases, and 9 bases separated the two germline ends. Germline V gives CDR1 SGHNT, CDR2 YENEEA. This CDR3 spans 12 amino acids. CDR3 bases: TGTGCCAGCAGCGGTGGAGGGACTGAAGCTTTCTTT. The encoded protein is CASSGGGTEAFF.

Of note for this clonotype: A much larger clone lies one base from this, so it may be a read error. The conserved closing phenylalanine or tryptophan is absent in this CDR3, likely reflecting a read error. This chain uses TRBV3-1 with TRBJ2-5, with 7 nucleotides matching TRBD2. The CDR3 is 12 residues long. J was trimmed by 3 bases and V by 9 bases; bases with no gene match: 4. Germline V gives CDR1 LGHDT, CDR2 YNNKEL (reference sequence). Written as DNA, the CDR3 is TGTGCCAGTCAGGGAGGGGAAGAGACCCAGTACTAC. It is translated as CASQGGEETQYY.

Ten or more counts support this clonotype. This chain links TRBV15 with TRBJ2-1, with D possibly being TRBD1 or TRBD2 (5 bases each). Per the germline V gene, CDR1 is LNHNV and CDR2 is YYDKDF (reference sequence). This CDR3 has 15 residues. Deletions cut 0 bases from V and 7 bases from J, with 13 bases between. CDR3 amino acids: CATSRDRGFVNEQFF. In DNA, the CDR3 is TGTGCCACCAGCAGAGATCGGGGCTTTGTAAATGAGCAGTTCTTC.

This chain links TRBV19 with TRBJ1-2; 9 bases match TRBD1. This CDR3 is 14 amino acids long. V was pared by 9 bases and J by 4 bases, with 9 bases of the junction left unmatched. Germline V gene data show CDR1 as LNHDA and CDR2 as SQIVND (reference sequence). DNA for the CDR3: TGTGCCAGCACTCAACGACAGGGGGGCTATGGCTACACCTTC. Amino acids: CASTQRQGGYGYTF.

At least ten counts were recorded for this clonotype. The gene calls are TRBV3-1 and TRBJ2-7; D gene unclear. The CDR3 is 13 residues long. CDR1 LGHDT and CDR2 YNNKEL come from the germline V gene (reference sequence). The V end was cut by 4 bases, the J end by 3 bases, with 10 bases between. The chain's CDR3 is CASSRQVRYEQYF. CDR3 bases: TGTGCCAGCAGCCGCCAAGTTCGCTACGAGCAGTACTTC.

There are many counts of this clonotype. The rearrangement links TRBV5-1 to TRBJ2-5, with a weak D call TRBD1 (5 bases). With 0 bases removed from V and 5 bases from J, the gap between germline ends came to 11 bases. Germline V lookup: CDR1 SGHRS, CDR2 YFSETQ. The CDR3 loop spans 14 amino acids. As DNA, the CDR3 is TGCGCCAGCAGCTTGGAAGGGGTCCGGGAGACCCAGTACTTC. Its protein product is CASSLEGVRETQYF. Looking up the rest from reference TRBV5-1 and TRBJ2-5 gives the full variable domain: KAGVTQTPRYLIKTRGQQVTLSCSPISGHRSVSWYQQTPGQGLQFLFEYFSETQRNKGNFPGRFSGRQFSNSRSEMNVSTLELGDSALYLCASSLEGVRETQYFGPGTRLLVL.

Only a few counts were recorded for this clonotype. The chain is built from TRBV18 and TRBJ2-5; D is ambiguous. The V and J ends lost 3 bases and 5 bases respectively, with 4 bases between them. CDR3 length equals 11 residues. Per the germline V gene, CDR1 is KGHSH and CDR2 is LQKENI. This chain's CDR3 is CASSPTETQYF. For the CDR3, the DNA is TGTGCCAGCTCACCTACGGAGACCCAGTACTTC.

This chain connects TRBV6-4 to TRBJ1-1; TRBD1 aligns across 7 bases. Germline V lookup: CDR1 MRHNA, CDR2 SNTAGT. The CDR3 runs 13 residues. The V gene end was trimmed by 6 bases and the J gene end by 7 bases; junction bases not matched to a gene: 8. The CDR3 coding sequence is TGTGCCAGCAGGAGAACAGGGGCGGGTGAAGCTTTCTTT. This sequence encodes CASRRTGAGEAFF.

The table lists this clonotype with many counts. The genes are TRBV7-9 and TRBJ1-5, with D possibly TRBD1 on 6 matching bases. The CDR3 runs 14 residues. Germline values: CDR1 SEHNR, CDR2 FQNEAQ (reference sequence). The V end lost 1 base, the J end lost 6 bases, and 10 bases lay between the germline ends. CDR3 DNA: TGTGCCAGCAGCTTAGAGGGGGGCAGTCAGCCCCAGCATTTT. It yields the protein CASSLEGGSQPQHF.

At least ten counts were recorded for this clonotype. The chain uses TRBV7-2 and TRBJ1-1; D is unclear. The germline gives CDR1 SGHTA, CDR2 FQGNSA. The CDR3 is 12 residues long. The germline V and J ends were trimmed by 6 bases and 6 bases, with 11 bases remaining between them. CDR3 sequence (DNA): TGTGCCAGCAGGGACGGGAGGGCTGAAGCTTTCTTT. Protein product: CASRDGRAEAFF.

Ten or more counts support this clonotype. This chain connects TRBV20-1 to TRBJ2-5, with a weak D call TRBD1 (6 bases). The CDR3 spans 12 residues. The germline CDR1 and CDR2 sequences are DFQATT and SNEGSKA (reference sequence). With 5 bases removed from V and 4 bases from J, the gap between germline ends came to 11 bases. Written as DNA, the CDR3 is TGCAGTGCTGTACAGGGCGGAGAGACCCAGTACTTC. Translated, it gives CSAVQGGETQYF.